This entry lists 6 T cell receptor beta chains sequenced from one sample in a study of memory B cells and T cells in multiple sclerosis. No antigen is known for these receptors. The data were produced by immunoSEQ multiplex PCR, yet TCRdb's version contains in-frame clones alone and is incomplete. Altogether about 42,000 clones are present, about 80% being singletons, with the ten largest covering around 1.1%. After stimulus-free culture, autoproliferating CFSE-dim and non-proliferating CFSE-high T cells were sequenced separately. Replicate wells were pooled after 7 days of stimulus-free culture of 5x10^7 CFSE-labeled PBMCs. The sequencing input was PBMCs from blood kept in culture. These receptors were obtained from a human donor with multiple sclerosis.

The chain employs TRBV6-6 and TRBJ2-1; the match to TRBD2 covers 13 bases. The germline V gene has CDR1 MNHNY and CDR2 SVGAGI (reference sequence). The ends lost 8 bases at V and 4 bases at J; junction bases unmatched: 5. The length of the CDR3 is 15 residues. This CDR3 is CASWTSGGPYNEQFF. CDR3 in DNA: TGTGCCAGCTGGACTAGCGGGGGCCCATACAATGAGCAGTTCTTC.

This sequence joins TRBV5-4 and TRBJ2-3; a weak D match, TRBD1 (6 bases). Deletions cut 4 bases from V and 0 bases from J, with 6 bases between. This CDR3 has 13 amino acids. The V gene's germline CDR1 is SGHNT and CDR2 YYREEE (reference sequence). This CDR3 reads CASSGQSTDTQYF. The DNA for the CDR3 is TGTGCCAGCAGCGGACAGAGCACAGATACGCAGTATTTT. The entire variable domain, with the rest obtained from reference TRBV5-4 and TRBJ2-3, is as follows: ETGVTQSPTHLIKTRGQQVTLRCSSQSGHNTVSWYQQALGQGPQFIFQYYREEENGRGNFPPRFSGLQFPNYSSELNVNALELDDSALYLCASSGQSTDTQYFGPGTRLTVL.

This clone was counted a single time. CDR3 DNA: TGTGCCACCATAGGTCCAGCGGCCTCCTACAATGAGCAGTTCTTC. It yields the protein CATIGPAASYNEQFF. This sequence joins TRBV15 and TRBJ2-1; tentatively, D is TRBD2 (5 bases). Germline CDR1 LNHNV, CDR2 YYDKDF (reference sequence). This CDR3 contains 15 residues. Trimming shortened V by 7 bases and J by 0 bases, and 13 bases separated the two germline ends. Looking up the rest from reference TRBV15 and TRBJ2-1 gives the full variable domain: DAMVIQNPRYQVTQFGKPVTLSCSQTLNHNVMYWYQQKSSQAPKLLFHYYDKDFNNEADTPDNFQSRRPNTSFCFLDIRSPGLGDTAMYLCATIGPAASYNEQFFGPGTRLTVL.

The chain uses TRBV5-6 and TRBJ1-2; a possible D gene is TRBD1 (6 bases). The V and J ends lost 2 bases and 2 bases respectively, with 13 bases between them. In germline, CDR1 is SGHDT, CDR2 YYEEEE. The CDR3 contains 15 residues. DNA of the CDR3: TGTGCCAGCAGCTTTGGAGGGGGAAGGAACTATGGCTACACCTTC. This sequence encodes CASSFGGGRNYGYTF.

CDR3 sequence: CASSQGGGGSYEQYF. In DNA form, the CDR3 reads TGCGCCAGCAGCCAAGGGGGCGGGGGATCCTACGAGCAGTACTTC. The chain is built from TRBV4-1 and TRBJ2-7; 7 bases fit TRBD2. Germline V gene sequence: CDR1 MGHRA, CDR2 YSYEKL. With V trimmed by 1 base and J by 1 base, 4 bases remained unmatched. This CDR3 has 15 residues.

The chain has TRBV5-1 and TRBJ1-1, with a weak D call TRBD1 (6 bases). Germline CDR1 reads SGHRS; CDR2 reads YFSETQ. This CDR3 contains 13 residues. V lost 3 bases to trimming and J lost 3 bases, with 9 bases between them. CDR3 nucleotides: TGCGCCAGCAGCTGGGACACCCACACTGAAGCTTTCTTT. This gives the protein CASSWDTHTEAFF.